This T cell receptor beta chain was recorded in a study of Tregs in tolerant kidney transplant recipients. The repertoire was sequenced with immunoSEQ multiplex PCR; TCRdb's copy has only in-frame clones and lacks some. The sample has 80,000 to 90,000 clones; roughly nine tenths are singletons. This clone was seen just once. This TCR derives from a human donor in good health. Sequencing was done on a sample of CD8+ T cells from blood.

The CDR3 here is CASSSLPGQGQYF. CDR3 nucleotide sequence: TGTGCCAGCAGCTCTCTCCCGGGACAGGGGCAGTATTTT. The rearrangement joins TRBV13 to TRBJ2-3, with TRBD1 identical over 9 bases. After removal of 4 bases from V and 11 bases from J, the junction contained 7 bases not matched to a gene. The germline CDR1 and CDR2 sequences are PRHDT and FYEKMQ (reference sequence). CDR3 length: 13 amino acids.